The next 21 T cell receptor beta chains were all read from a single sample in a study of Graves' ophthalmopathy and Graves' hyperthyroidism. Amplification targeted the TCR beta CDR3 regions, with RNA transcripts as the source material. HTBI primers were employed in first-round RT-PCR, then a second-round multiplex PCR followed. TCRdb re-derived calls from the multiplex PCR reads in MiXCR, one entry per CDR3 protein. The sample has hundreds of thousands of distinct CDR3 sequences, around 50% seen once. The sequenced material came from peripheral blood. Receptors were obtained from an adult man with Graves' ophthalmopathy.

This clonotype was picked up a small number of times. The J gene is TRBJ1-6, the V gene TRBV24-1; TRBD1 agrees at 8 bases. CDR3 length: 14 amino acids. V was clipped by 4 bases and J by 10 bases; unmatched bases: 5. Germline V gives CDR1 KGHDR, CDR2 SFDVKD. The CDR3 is CATSEGTGGSPLHF. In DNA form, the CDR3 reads TGTGCCACCAGTGAAGGGACAGGAGGATCACCCCTCCACTTT.

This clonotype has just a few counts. The CDR3 DNA sequence: TGCGCCAGCAGCTGGGGACAGGAGAAGGACACCATATATTTT. This codes for CASSWGQEKDTIYF. The chain combines TRBV5-1 with TRBJ1-3; 8 bases are shared with TRBD1. V trimming: 3 bases; J trimming: 8 bases; junction bases outside the gene matches: 7. This CDR3 is 14 amino acids long. Germline V gene sequence: CDR1 SGHRS, CDR2 YFSETQ.

CDR3 residues: CASSVEPASSPLHF. CDR3 coding DNA: TGTGCCAGCAGCGTAGAACCAGCCAGTTCACCCCTCCACTTT. The chain uses TRBV9 and TRBJ1-6, with unresolved D. CDR1 and CDR2 (germline): SGDLS, YYNGEE. V lost 0 bases, J lost 9 bases, and 10 bases lay in between. This CDR3 spans 14 amino acids.

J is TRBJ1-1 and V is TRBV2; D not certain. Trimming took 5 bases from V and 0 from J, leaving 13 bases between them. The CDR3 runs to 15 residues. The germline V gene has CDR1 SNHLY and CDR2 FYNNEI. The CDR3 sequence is CASSYDGPMNTEAFF. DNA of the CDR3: TGTGCCAGCAGTTACGACGGTCCCATGAACACTGAAGCTTTCTTT.

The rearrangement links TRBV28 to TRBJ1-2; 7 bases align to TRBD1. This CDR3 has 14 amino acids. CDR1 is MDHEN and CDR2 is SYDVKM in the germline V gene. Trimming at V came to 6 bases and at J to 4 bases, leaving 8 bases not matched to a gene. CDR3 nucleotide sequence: TGTGCCAGCAGACCAGGGGGAGGGAGCTATGGCTACACCTTC. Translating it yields CASRPGGGSYGYTF.

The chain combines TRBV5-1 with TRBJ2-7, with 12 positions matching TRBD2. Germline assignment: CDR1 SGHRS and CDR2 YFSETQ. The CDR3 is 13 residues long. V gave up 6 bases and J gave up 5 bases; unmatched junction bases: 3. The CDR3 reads CASKTSGGHEQYF. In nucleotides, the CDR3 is TGCGCCAGCAAGACTAGCGGGGGTCACGAGCAGTACTTC.

The CDR3, as DNA: TGTGCCAGCAGTTACCCCGGGGGCTCCTACTATGGCTACACCTTC. Its protein is CASSYPGGSYYGYTF. This chain connects TRBV6-5 to TRBJ1-2, with D tentatively TRBD1 (6 bases). The CDR3 has 15 residues. The germline gives CDR1 MNHEY, CDR2 SVGAGI. V lost 2 bases and J 3 bases, leaving 13 bases between the germline ends.

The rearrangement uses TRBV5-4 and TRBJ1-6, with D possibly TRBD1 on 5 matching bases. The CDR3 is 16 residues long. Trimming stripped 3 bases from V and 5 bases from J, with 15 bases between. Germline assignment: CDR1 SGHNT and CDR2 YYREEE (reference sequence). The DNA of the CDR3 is TGTGCCAGCAGCTACCATCCGGGACGGAATAATTCACCCCTCCACTTT. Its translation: CASSYHPGRNNSPLHF.

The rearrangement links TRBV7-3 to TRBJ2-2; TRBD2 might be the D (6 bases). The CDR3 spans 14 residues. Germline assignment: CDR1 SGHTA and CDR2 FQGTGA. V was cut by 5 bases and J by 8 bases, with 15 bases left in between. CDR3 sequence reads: CASSLDGGWGELFF. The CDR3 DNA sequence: TGTGCCAGCAGCCTAGACGGGGGTTGGGGGGAGCTGTTTTTT.

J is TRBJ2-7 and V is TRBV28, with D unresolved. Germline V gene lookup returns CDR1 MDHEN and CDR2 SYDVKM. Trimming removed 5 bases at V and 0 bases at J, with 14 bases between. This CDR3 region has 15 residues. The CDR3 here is CASSPLSIYSYEQYF. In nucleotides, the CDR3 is TGTGCCAGCAGTCCCCTCTCTATCTACTCCTACGAGCAGTACTTC.

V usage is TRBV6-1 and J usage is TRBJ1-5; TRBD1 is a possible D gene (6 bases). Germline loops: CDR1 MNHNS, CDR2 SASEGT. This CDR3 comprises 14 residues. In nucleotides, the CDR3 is TGTGCGTCGTCGGGGGGCCTAAGCAATCAGCCCCAGCATTTT. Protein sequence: CASSGGLSNQPQHF.

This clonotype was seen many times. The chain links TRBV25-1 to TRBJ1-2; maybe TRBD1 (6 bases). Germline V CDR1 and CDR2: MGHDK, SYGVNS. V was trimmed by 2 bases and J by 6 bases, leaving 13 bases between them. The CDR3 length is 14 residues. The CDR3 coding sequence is TGTGCCAGCAGTGAACCTTTCACAGGGAATGGCTACACCTTC. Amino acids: CASSEPFTGNGYTF.

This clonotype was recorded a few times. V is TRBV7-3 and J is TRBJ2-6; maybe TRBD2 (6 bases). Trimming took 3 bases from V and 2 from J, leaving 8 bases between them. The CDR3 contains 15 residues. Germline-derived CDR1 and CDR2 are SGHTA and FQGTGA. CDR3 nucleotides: TGTGCCAGCAGCTTGGGGGGACCTGGGGCCAACGTCCTGACTTTC. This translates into CASSLGGPGANVLTF.

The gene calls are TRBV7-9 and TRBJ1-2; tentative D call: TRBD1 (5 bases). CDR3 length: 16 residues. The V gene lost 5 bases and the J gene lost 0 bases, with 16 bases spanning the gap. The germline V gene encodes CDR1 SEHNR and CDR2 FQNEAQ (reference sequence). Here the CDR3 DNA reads TGTGCCAGCAGCAGAGGGGTACGGGCCTCTAACTATGGCTACACCTTC. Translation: CASSRGVRASNYGYTF.

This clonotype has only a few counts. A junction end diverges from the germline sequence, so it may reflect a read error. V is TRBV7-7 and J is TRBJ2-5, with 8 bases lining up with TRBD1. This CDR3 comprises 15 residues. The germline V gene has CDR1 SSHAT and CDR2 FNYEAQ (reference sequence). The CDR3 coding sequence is TGTGCTAGCAGCTTAGTTCAGGGGGCAGTGGAGACCCAGTACTTC. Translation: CASSLVQGAVETQYF.

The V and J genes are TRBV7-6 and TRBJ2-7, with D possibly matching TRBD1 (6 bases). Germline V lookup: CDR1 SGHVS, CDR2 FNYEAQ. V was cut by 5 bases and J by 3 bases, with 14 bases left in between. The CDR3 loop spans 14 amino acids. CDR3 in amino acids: CASSETQGYYEQYF. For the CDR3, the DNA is TGTGCCAGCAGCGAGACACAGGGCTACTACGAGCAGTACTTC.

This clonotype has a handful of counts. The CDR3 DNA sequence: TGCAGTGCTAGAGTCCTTGGGGCCGAGAACTACGAGCAGTACTTC. Protein: CSARVLGAENYEQYF. The chain combines TRBV20-1 with TRBJ2-7, with a possible D match to TRBD1 (5 bases). Germline CDR1 DFQATT, CDR2 SNEGSKA (reference sequence). The CDR3 has 15 residues. Trimming shortened V by 1 base and J by 3 bases, and 16 bases separated the two germline ends.

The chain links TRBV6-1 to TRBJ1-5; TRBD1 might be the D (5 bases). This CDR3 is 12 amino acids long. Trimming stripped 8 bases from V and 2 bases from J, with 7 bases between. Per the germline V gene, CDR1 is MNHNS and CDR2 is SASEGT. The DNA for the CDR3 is TGTGCCAGCCGGGACGGCAATCAGCCCCAGCATTTT. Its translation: CASRDGNQPQHF.

The CDR3 DNA sequence: TGTGCCAGTAAATCAGGGGCTAGCGGGGCCTCCGAGCAGTACTTC. Its translation: CASKSGASGASEQYF. The V and J genes are TRBV19 and TRBJ2-7, with 9 bases matching TRBD2. V trimming: 7 bases; J trimming: 6 bases; junction bases outside the gene matches: 13. The length of the CDR3 is 15 residues. Germline CDR1 is LNHDA and CDR2 is SQIVND (reference sequence).

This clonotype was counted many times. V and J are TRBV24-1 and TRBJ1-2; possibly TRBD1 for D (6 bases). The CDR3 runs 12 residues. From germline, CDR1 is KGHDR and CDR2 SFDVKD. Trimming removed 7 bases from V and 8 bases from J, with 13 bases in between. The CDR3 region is CATSYREGGYTF. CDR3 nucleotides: TGTGCCACCAGCTACAGGGAAGGAGGCTACACCTTC.

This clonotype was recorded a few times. The CDR3 region is CASSLIGTSYQETQYF. As DNA, the CDR3 is TGTGCCAGCAGCCTAATAGGGACCTCGTACCAAGAGACCCAGTACTTC. The chain recombines TRBV7-9 with TRBJ2-5, with D perhaps given as TRBD1 or TRBD2 (5 bases each). CDR3 length: 16 amino acids. V shed 5 bases and J shed 0 bases, with 16 bases lying between them. Germline V lookup: CDR1 SEHNR, CDR2 FQNEAQ (reference sequence).